These 22 T cell receptor beta chains were all obtained from the same sample, sequenced in a study of radiotherapy plus CTLA-4 blockade in lung cancer (dated by TCRdb to between 2017 and 2018). The library relied on the immunoSEQ multiplex PCR assay. In TCRdb, the immuneACCESS table is reduced to in-frame sequences with V and J assigned. These tables do not hold every clone; where another copy was compared, an unresolved V gene accounts for under half, and the others remain unexplained. This sample comprises 45,000 to 55,000 clones, 70% to 90% of them detected only once. The top ten clones comprise less than 9% of the sample. Specimen: peripheral blood, collected from a patient treated with radiotherapy plus ipilimumab. These receptors originate from a human donor with non-small cell lung cancer whose response to radiotherapy plus ipilimumab could not be evaluated.

The rearrangement uses TRBV19 and TRBJ1-4, with D unresolved. Germline CDR1 LNHDA, CDR2 SQIVND (reference sequence). V lost 3 bases to trimming and J lost 0 bases, with 14 bases between them. The CDR3 runs 17 residues. The CDR3 DNA sequence: TGTGCCAGTAGTATTCCGTACAGCCAATCAACTAATGAAAAACTGTTTTTT. This translates into CASSIPYSQSTNEKLFF.

This clone has only a few counts. J is TRBJ2-6 and V is TRBV5-1; 7 nucleotides match TRBD1. This CDR3 is 16 amino acids long. Germline V gene sequence: CDR1 SGHRS, CDR2 YFSETQ. Germline trimming cut 3 bases from V and 0 bases from J; bases unmatched to any gene: 3. As DNA, the CDR3 is TGCGCCAGCAGCTCGGGACAGCTCTCTGGGGCCAACGTCCTGACTTTC. Its translation: CASSSGQLSGANVLTF.

V usage is TRBV21-1 and J usage is TRBJ1-5; the table names TRBD1, a call not compared with the DNA. TRBV21-1 is termed a pseudogene. This CDR3 is 20 amino acids long. In DNA form, the CDR3 reads TGTGCCAGCAGCAAAAAGAGAACAAAGGATGGCAGGGCTAGCAATCAGCCCCAGCATTTT. It translates to CASSKKRTKDGRASNQPQHF.

The V call is TRBV28, the J call TRBJ2-1; D may be TRBD1 (7 bases). The CDR3 totals 13 residues. Germline CDR1 is MDHEN and CDR2 is SYDVKM. Trimming shortened V by 6 bases and J by 4 bases, and 10 bases separated the two germline ends. The CDR3 here is CASRTGRYNEQFF. The CDR3 nucleotides read TGTGCCAGCAGGACAGGGAGGTACAATGAGCAGTTCTTC.

The chain's CDR3 is CASSRRGGGYGTQYF. The CDR3 region has the DNA TGTGCCAGCAGCCGCCGAGGAGGGGGCTACGGGACGCAGTATTTT. The chain combines TRBV11-3 with TRBJ2-3; weak D call: TRBD1 (7 bases). CDR3 length: 15 amino acids. Germline V gives CDR1 SGHNT, CDR2 YENEEA. The V and J ends lost 5 bases and 9 bases respectively, with 21 bases between them.

The CDR3 reads CASSSGQYYGYTF. In DNA, the CDR3 is TGCGCCAGCAGCTCCGGACAGTACTATGGCTACACCTTC. The chain joins TRBV5-1 to TRBJ1-2, with D possibly TRBD1 on 6 matching bases. The V end was cut by 3 bases, the J end by 3 bases, with 9 bases between. This CDR3 spans 13 amino acids. Per germline, CDR1 SGHRS and CDR2 YFSETQ.

This clone was detected only once. The V and J genes are TRBV7-2 and TRBJ2-5; D call uncertain. This CDR3 is 12 amino acids long. The V gene's germline CDR1 is SGHTA and CDR2 FQGNSA. Trimming left V 4 bases short and J 0 bases short, with 3 bases between. The chain's CDR3 is CASSSYQETQYF. The CDR3 nucleotides read TGTGCCAGCAGCTCCTACCAAGAGACCCAGTACTTC.

V usage is TRBV4-3 and J usage is TRBJ2-1; 8 positions agree with TRBD1. The CDR3 is 16 residues long. Trimming took 4 bases from V and 8 from J; bases not matched to a gene: 13. Per the germline V gene, CDR1 is LGHNA and CDR2 is YSLEER. The CDR3: CASSPTPGQVSHEQFF. The CDR3 DNA sequence: TGCGCCAGCAGCCCTACCCCGGGACAGGTTTCCCATGAGCAGTTCTTC.

The table lists this clone with a few counts. The CDR3: CASSPVRISSEQFF. In nucleotides, the CDR3 is TGTGCCAGCAGTCCCGTTAGAATCTCTTCTGAGCAGTTCTTC. This chain joins TRBV7-2 and TRBJ2-1; D not resolved. This CDR3 contains 14 residues. Per the germline V gene, CDR1 is SGHTA and CDR2 is FQGNSA. The germline V and J ends were trimmed by 6 bases and 9 bases, with 18 bases remaining between them. The full variable domain, completed using reference TRBV7-2 and TRBJ2-1, is GAGVSQSPSNKVTEKGKDVELRCDPISGHTALYWYRQSLGQGLEFLIYFQGNSAPDKSGLPSDRFSAERTGGSVSTLTIQRTQQEDSAVYLCASSPVRISSEQFFGPGTRLTVL.

This chain joins TRBV28 and TRBJ2-1; 8 bases map to TRBD2. The CDR3 length is 14 residues. Germline V gene sequence: CDR1 MDHEN, CDR2 SYDVKM. J lost 10 bases, V lost 6 bases, and 11 bases had no gene match. The CDR3 DNA reads as TGTGCCAGCAGCCCACTAGCGGAGCAGGAGGAGCAGTTCTTC. It translates to CASSPLAEQEEQFF. The entire variable domain, with the rest obtained from reference TRBV28 and TRBJ2-1, is as follows: DVKVTQSSRYLVKRTGEKVFLECVQDMDHENMFWYRQDPGLGLRLIYFSYDVKMKEKGDIPEGYSVSREKKERFSLILESASTNQTSMYLCASSPLAEQEEQFFGPGTRLTVL.

About this clone itself: Other DNA sequences in this specimen translate into the identical CDR3. The genes are TRBV28 and TRBJ1-4, with TRBD1 identical over 7 bases. J lost 11 bases, V lost 4 bases, and 7 bases had no gene match. Germline V gene sequence: CDR1 MDHEN, CDR2 SYDVKM. There are 13 residues in the CDR3. The CDR3 is CASSSLQGSKLFF. In DNA, the CDR3 is TGTGCCAGCAGTTCCTTACAGGGGAGTAAACTGTTTTTT.

This rearrangement joins TRBV9 to TRBJ1-5; no definite D call. V was cut by 4 bases and J by 8 bases, with 13 bases left in between. This CDR3 spans 13 amino acids. Germline values: CDR1 SGDLS, CDR2 YYNGEE. The CDR3 spells CASSRAGVEPQHF. The CDR3, as DNA: TGTGCCAGCAGCCGGGCCGGGGTGGAGCCCCAGCATTTT.

The chain joins TRBV28 to TRBJ2-7; maybe TRBD1 (6 bases). The CDR3 spans 14 residues. The germline gives CDR1 MDHEN, CDR2 SYDVKM. V lost 3 bases to trimming and J lost 3 bases, with 12 bases between them. The chain's CDR3 is CASSFPDRFYEQYF. The CDR3 DNA follows: TGTGCCAGCAGTTTCCCGGACAGATTCTACGAGCAGTACTTC. Filled out from reference TRBV28 and TRBJ2-7, the complete variable domain reads DVKVTQSSRYLVKRTGEKVFLECVQDMDHENMFWYRQDPGLGLRLIYFSYDVKMKEKGDIPEGYSVSREKKERFSLILESASTNQTSMYLCASSFPDRFYEQYFGPGTRLTVT.

The chain employs TRBV2 and TRBJ1-2; weak D call: TRBD1 (6 bases). The CDR3 runs 15 residues. Germline V gene sequence: CDR1 SNHLY, CDR2 FYNNEI. The V end lost 4 bases, the J end lost 2 bases, and 14 bases lay between the germline ends. CDR3 DNA sequence: TGTGCCAGCAGTGTGCGGGGGGCGCCCAACTATGGCTACACCTTC. Protein: CASSVRGAPNYGYTF. The full variable domain, with the rest looked up from reference TRBV2 and TRBJ1-2, is EPEVTQTPSHQVTQMGQEVILRCVPISNHLYFYWYRQILGQKVEFLVSFYNNEISEKSEIFDDQFSVERPDGSNFTLKIRSTKLEDSAMYFCASSVRGAPNYGYTFGSGTRLTVV.

J is TRBJ2-7 and V is TRBV6-6; 10 bases agree with TRBD1. The CDR3 runs 15 residues. Germline V CDR1 and CDR2: MNHNY, SVGAGI (reference sequence). The trim removed 1 base at V and 4 bases at J, leaving 4 bases unmatched. The CDR3 nucleotides read TGTGCCAGCAGTTACTACCGGACAGGGGGGTACGAGCAGTACTTC. Translating it yields CASSYYRTGGYEQYF.

J is TRBJ2-5 and V is TRBV5-6, with TRBD2 matching 10 bases. Germline loops: CDR1 SGHDT, CDR2 YYEEEE. This CDR3 is 17 amino acids long. The J segment lost 5 bases and the V segment lost 0 bases, leaving 10 bases of the junction unmatched. The CDR3 is CASSLVTSGYMGETQYF. In DNA, the CDR3 is TGTGCCAGCAGCTTGGTGACTAGCGGGTACATGGGGGAGACCCAGTACTTC.

The rearrangement uses TRBV28 and TRBJ2-3; 8 nucleotides align to TRBD2. Germline CDR1 reads MDHEN; CDR2 reads SYDVKM. V trimming: 5 bases; J trimming: 1 base; junction bases outside the gene matches: 5. The CDR3 is 15 amino acids. The CDR3 protein is CASSGSGSGTDTQYF. The CDR3 coding sequence is TGTGCCAGCAGTGGCAGCGGGAGCGGCACAGATACGCAGTATTTT.

The J gene is TRBJ2-5, the V gene TRBV6-5; the match to TRBD1 covers 7 bases. V trimming: 0 bases; J trimming: 5 bases; junction bases outside the gene matches: 6. Germline loops: CDR1 MNHEY, CDR2 SVGAGI. The CDR3 runs to 15 residues. For the CDR3, the DNA is TGTGCCAGCAGTTACTCGAGACAGGGTGTTGAGACCCAGTACTTC. Its translation: CASSYSRQGVETQYF.

The rearrangement joins TRBV4-1 to TRBJ2-7; TRBD2 agrees at 9 bases. The germline CDR1 and CDR2 sequences are MGHRA and YSYEKL. The V and J ends lost 3 bases and 7 bases, in that order; junction bases with no gene match: 7. This CDR3 region has 14 residues. CDR3 nucleotides: TGCGCCAGCAGCCAGCGCGGGGGGGCGGGAGAGCAGTACTTC. Residues: CASSQRGGAGEQYF.

The chain combines TRBV4-3 with TRBJ2-1, with TRBD2 as a possible D gene (6 bases). The CDR3 has 17 amino acids. The germline V and J ends were trimmed by 0 bases and 3 bases, with 15 bases remaining between them. Per germline, CDR1 LGHNA and CDR2 YSLEER. The CDR3 nucleotides read TGCGCCAGCAGCCAAGATCCCGGGACTTCGATCTACAATGAGCAGTTCTTC. It is translated as CASSQDPGTSIYNEQFF.

The chain is built from TRBV27 and TRBJ1-2; 9 bases line up with TRBD1. V was pared by 4 bases and J by 5 bases, with 8 bases of the junction left unmatched. There are 15 residues in the CDR3. CDR1 is MNHEY and CDR2 is SMNVEV in the germline V gene (reference sequence). In DNA, the CDR3 is TGTGCCAGCAGTTCACATGGGACAGGGATATATGGCTACACCTTC. Amino acid sequence: CASSSHGTGIYGYTF.

This clone came up a few times. The chain combines TRBV7-9 with TRBJ1-2; D is possibly TRBD1 (5 bases). CDR1 SEHNR and CDR2 FQNEAQ come from the germline V gene (reference sequence). The V and J ends lost 3 bases and 0 bases respectively, with 11 bases between them. The CDR3 is 15 amino acids. CDR3 region: CASSLGRASNYGYTF. The CDR3 nucleotides are TGTGCCAGCAGCTTGGGCAGGGCCTCTAACTATGGCTACACCTTC.